This TCR beta chain was recorded in a study of cytomegalovirus exposure and HLA in healthy donors. The study's findings and limits: TCR beta V- and J-gene trimming was later associated with a missense DCLRE1C variant. When a later analysis was performed, an Asian-associated ancestry cluster reportedly had fewer N-insertions than the roughly 730-donor mean.

On this clone: The target antigen is unknown.

V lost 6 bases and J lost 7; bases outside the gene matches: 7. In germline, CDR1 is MNHEY, CDR2 SVGAGI. This CDR3 has 15 residues. The primer mix had 60 Vbeta and 13 Jbeta primers. The method was immunoSEQ multiplex PCR; TCRdb's version includes in-frame clones alone and lacks a portion of them. The sample comprises more than 65,000 clones, over 60% of which are singletons, and approximately 6% rests with the top ten. The chain uses TRBV6-5 and TRBJ2-1; 12 positions agree with TRBD2. This clonotype was sampled from a female donor in good health and CMV-seronegative. The sample was PBMCs. The CDR3 bases are TGTGCCAGCAGCCTACTAGCGGGGGGCAGGAATGAGCAGTTCTTC. Translated, it gives CASSLLAGGRNEQFF.